The sequence of this T cell receptor (beta chain) was determined in a study of shared clonotypes between healthy human individuals. Trimming stripped 6 bases from V and 6 bases from J, with 12 bases between. The CDR3 contains 12 residues. Per germline, CDR1 MGHRA and CDR2 YSYEKL. Method: immunoSEQ multiplex PCR; TCRdb's copy keeps in-frame clones and lacks some. The sample includes around 2,000,000 clones, about 95% of them seen just once. Comment on this clone: Its specificity is not known.

Naive CD8 isolation took CD45RO-negative cells positively selected for CCR7 and excluded terminally differentiated effector memory CD45RA+ cells. Regarding the study as a whole: The four-donor shared clonotypes exceeded non-shared clonotypes in generation probability, with non-shared ones scoring lower. A few donors had roughly 5% of their naive CD4 clonotypes in common. Despite large depth, sorted-subset datasets appeared incompletely sequenced.

Sequenced input: naive CD8+ T cells sorted from blood. The V call is TRBV4-1, the J call TRBJ2-7, with D perhaps given as TRBD1 or TRBD2 (6 bases each). The receptor was isolated from a man aged 18 to 30 in good health. CDR3 loop: CASSKGGLEQYF. CDR3 nucleotides: TGCGCCAGCAGTAAAGGGGGGCTCGAGCAGTACTTC.